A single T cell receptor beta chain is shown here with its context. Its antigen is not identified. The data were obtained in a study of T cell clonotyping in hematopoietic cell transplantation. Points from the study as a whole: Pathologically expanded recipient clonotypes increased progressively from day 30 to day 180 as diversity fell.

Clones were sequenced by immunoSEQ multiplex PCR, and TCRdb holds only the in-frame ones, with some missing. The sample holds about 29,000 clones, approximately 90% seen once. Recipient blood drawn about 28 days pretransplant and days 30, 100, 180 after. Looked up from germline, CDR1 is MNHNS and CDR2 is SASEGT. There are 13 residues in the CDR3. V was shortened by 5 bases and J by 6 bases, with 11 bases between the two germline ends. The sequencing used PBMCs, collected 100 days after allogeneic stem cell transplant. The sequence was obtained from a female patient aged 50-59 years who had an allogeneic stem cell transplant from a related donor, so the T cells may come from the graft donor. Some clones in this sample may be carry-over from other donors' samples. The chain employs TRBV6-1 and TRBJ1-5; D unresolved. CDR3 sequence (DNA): TGTGCCAGCAGTACCGCGCGGAGTCAGCCCCAGCATTTT. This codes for CASSTARSQPQHF.